This T cell receptor (beta chain) comes out of a study of T cell responses to AZD1222 COVID-19 vaccine (dated by TCRdb to the early 2020s). Background for the entire study: AZD1222 recipients whose second dose came at about 4 weeks and those whose second dose came at about 12 weeks were combined into one group, since spike-specific TCR depth and breadth did not differ between the two schedules. TCR sequencing covered more than 230 trial participants: nearly 210 given two doses of AZD1222 and around 26 given two doses of MenACWY control vaccine. Trial participants were enrolled by age into 18-55, 56-69 and 70-plus year subgroups, with around 140, 26 and 57 TCR-sequenced participants respectively.

The CDR3 regions of human TCRbeta chains were analyzed by immunosequencing. As for how the authors treated the data: Repertoire TCRs were matched against a reference library of SARS-CoV-2-specific TCRs generated with the MIRA antigen-specificity platform. Breadth was defined as the fraction of unique TCRs that were SARS-CoV-2-associated. Depth was defined as the fraction of total T cells that were SARS-CoV-2-associated. Using the MIRA data, each spike-specific TCR was assigned both to the spike region to which the TCR was reactive and to a CD4 or CD8 class. Log10-transformed breadth and depth values were compared by one-way ANOVA with Sidak's multiple comparisons tests. TCRdb mirrors the immuneACCESS table, restricted to in-frame sequences. Some clones are absent from its copies; in checked studies, under half trace to an unresolved V gene, and the reason for the others is unknown. D and trimming were read from the DNA, whereas the V and J calls and clone size are those reported in that table. The sample records around 250,000 clones, approximately 95% of which are singletons. In total, the top ten clones hold approximately 0.52% of the sample.

Points on this clone: Its antigen remains unidentified. No much larger clonotype is one base removed from it; base qualities were not supplied.

Findings and caveats that apply to the study as a whole: The vaccine-associated CD4 TCRs covered the entire spike protein, and the dominant responses fell in regions 160-218 and 743-854. After two AZD1222 doses, spike-specific TCR breadth and depth were significantly higher than at day 0 and than in MenACWY recipients. In the small 56-69-year group, the increase in depth fell short of significance, most likely because of low power. Because no day 14 peak-response samples were available, repertoires were characterized only after the peak T cell response. Participants were mostly white British, with more females than males. The authors suggested clonal diversity may have been underestimated. Nearly half of unique spike-specific TCRs reportedly recognized epitopes outside regions mutated in the B.1.351 and B.1.1.7 variants. Conclusions about previously exposed vaccinees are limited, since just five or six AZD1222 recipients were seropositive for SARS-CoV-2 at baseline.

Reading the label with the study, this specimen's time point is: baseline before first vaccination. Samples from vaccinated people were obtained from the UK trials COV001 and COV002, which included a single-blind randomized controlled phase 2/3 trial of AZD1222 (ChAdOx1 nCoV-19) in healthy adults. Trial participant PBMC samples were collected at day 0 and day 28 after the second dose for TCRbeta chain sequencing. Counted from cysteine to phenylalanine, this CDR3 has 14 amino acids. Of all the DNA, just the CDR3 is kept, 42 bases in frame from base 1. The germline V gene encodes CDR1 MGHDK and CDR2 SYGVNS. Trimming takes 5 bases off V and 5 bases off J; junction bases not matched to a gene: 4.

The sequencing here drew on peripheral blood, taken on day 0 of AZD1222 vaccination. The chain is made from TRBV25-1 and TRBJ2-2; 8 bases in the middle match TRBD2. This TCR was recovered from an adult in good health. The CDR3: CASSPGGGTGELFF. The sequence in DNA is TGTGCCAGCAGTCCCGGGGGGGGGACCGGGGAGCTGTTTTTT.